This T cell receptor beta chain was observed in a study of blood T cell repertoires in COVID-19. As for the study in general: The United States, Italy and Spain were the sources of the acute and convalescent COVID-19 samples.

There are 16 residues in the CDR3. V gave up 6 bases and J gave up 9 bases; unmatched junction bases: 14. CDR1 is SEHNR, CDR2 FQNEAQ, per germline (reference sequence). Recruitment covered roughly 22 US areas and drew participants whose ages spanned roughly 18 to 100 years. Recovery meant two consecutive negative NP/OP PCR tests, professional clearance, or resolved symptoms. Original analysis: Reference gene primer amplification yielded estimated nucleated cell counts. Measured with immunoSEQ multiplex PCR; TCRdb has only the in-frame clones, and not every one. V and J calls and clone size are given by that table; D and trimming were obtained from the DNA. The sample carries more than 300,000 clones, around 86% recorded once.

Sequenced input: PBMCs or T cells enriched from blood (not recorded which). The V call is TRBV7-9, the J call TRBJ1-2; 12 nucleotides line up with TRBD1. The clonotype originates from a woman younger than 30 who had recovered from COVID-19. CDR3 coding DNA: TGTGCCAGCAGTTCAACCGGGACAGGGGGCTTTCTTAGCTACACCTTC. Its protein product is CASSSTGTGGFLSYTF.